This TCR beta chain originates from a study of monozygotic twins with inflammatory bowel disease. The study's findings and limits: Twins with IBD had fewer clonotypes in common with others than healthy twins, particularly during disease activity.

From germline, CDR1 is SGHRS and CDR2 YFSETQ. The CDR3 is 18 amino acids. No DNA is given; TCRdb re-called the 5' RACE reads and lists each CDR3 protein once. Recorded for this sample: about 160,000 distinct CDR3 sequences. Concerning this clonotype: As yet, its antigen is unknown.

The chain employs TRBV5-1 and TRBJ2-7; TCRdb selects TRBD1, and the lack of DNA leaves this call unchecked. This receptor was identified in a human donor with ulcerative colitis or Crohn's disease, or a healthy co-twin of an affected twin (not recorded which). The sequencing input was blood. CDR3 sequence: CASSLWTGTGSSSYEQYF.